What follows are 14 T cell receptor beta chains derived from one specimen sequenced in a study of CD8 T cells in ankylosing spondylitis. Study conclusions and caveats: Seemingly characteristic of ankylosing spondylitis blood was a TCR beta motif consisting of 7 or 8 highly homologous variants.

The antigens these receptors bind are not known. MiXCR, run by TCRdb on the 5' RACE reads, gives a single entry per CDR3 protein. Of 350,000 or so distinct CDR3 sequences listed, approximately 8% are singletons. The sequencing sample was made of blood, either unsorted or a sorted T cell fraction (not recorded which). Receptor source: a male donor with ankylosing spondylitis.

The V call is TRBV6-1, the J call TRBJ2-1; tentatively, D is TRBD1 or TRBD2 (6 bases each). Germline loops: CDR1 MNHNS, CDR2 SASEGT. Between the trimmed V and J ends, which lost 6 bases and 2 bases, there was a span of 14 bases. The CDR3 is 15 amino acids. The CDR3 loop is CASRNGGGPYNEQFF. CDR3 coding DNA: TGTGCCAGCAGGAACGGGGGCGGGCCCTACAATGAGCAGTTCTTC.

This clonotype appeared a few times. The chain couples TRBV28 to TRBJ2-5, with 8 bases identical to TRBD2. Germline CDR1 is MDHEN and CDR2 is SYDVKM. This CDR3 spans 13 amino acids. J was trimmed by 1 base and V by 6 bases; bases with no gene match: 1. The CDR3 spells CASRGTSQETQYF. DNA for the CDR3: TGTGCCAGCAGGGGGACTAGCCAAGAGACCCAGTACTTC.

This clonotype was observed at least ten times. V and J are TRBV5-1 and TRBJ1-1; D is unresolved. The CDR3 has 13 residues. V was trimmed by 0 bases and J by 7 bases, leaving 10 bases between them. Germline CDR1 and CDR2: SGHRS and YFSETQ. CDR3 region: CASSLVPAIEAFF. The CDR3 DNA reads as TGCGCCAGCAGCTTGGTTCCGGCAATTGAAGCTTTCTTT. The full variable domain, with the rest looked up from reference TRBV5-1 and TRBJ1-1, is KAGVTQTPRYLIKTRGQQVTLSCSPISGHRSVSWYQQTPGQGLQFLFEYFSETQRNKGNFPGRFSGRQFSNSRSEMNVSTLELGDSALYLCASSLVPAIEAFFGQGTRLTVV.

The chain links TRBV4-1 to TRBJ1-6; maybe TRBD1 (5 bases). V lost 3 bases and J lost 8, with 14 bases in between. The V gene's germline CDR1 is MGHRA and CDR2 YSYEKL. The CDR3 sequence is 15 residues long. CDR3 in amino acids: CASSQGRDSHSPLHF. The CDR3 DNA reads as TGCGCCAGCAGCCAGGGTAGGGACTCTCATTCACCCCTCCACTTT.

There are a few counts of this clonotype. This CDR3 reads CASSPRQGRSYNEQFF. The CDR3, as DNA: TGCGCCAGCAGCCCGAGACAGGGTAGGTCCTACAATGAGCAGTTCTTC. This rearrangement joins TRBV5-1 to TRBJ2-1; TRBD1 agrees at 7 bases. This CDR3 has 16 residues. Germline V gene data show CDR1 as SGHRS and CDR2 as YFSETQ. V lost 4 bases and J lost 1; bases outside the gene matches: 8.

This clonotype was observed a handful of times. V and J are TRBV2 and TRBJ2-7; TRBD1 is a possible D gene (6 bases). The CDR3 runs 15 residues. V was cut by 2 bases and J by 2 bases, with 13 bases left in between. CDR1 SNHLY and CDR2 FYNNEI come from the germline V gene. CDR3 protein: CASSEITGRTYEQYF. In nucleotides, the CDR3 is TGTGCCAGCAGTGAAATAACAGGGAGAACCTACGAGCAGTACTTC.

The chain uses TRBV10-3 and TRBJ2-1; 12 bases match TRBD2. Trimming took 8 bases from V and 9 from J; bases not matched to a gene: 8. The CDR3 has 14 amino acids. Germline CDR1 reads ENHRY; CDR2 reads SYGVKD. CDR3 in amino acids: CAIDLAGGPGEQFF. The CDR3 coding sequence is TGTGCCATCGACCTAGCGGGAGGGCCCGGTGAGCAGTTCTTC.

The rearrangement links TRBV12-3 or TRBV12-4 to TRBJ2-2; maybe TRBD2 (6 bases). Trimming took off 4 bases at V and 5 bases at J, with 11 bases between the two ends. This CDR3 is built from 14 residues. This chain's CDR3 is CASSSGVWTGELFF. The CDR3 DNA reads as TGTGCCAGCAGTTCGGGGGTGTGGACCGGGGAGCTGTTTTTT.

The gene calls are TRBV7-2 and TRBJ2-7, with 7 bases identical to TRBD1. Germline V CDR1 and CDR2: SGHTA, FQGNSA. The CDR3 has 13 residues. The junction had 7 bases not matched to a gene; V was cut back by 6 bases and J by 5 bases. The CDR3 spells CASRYDRVDEQYF. CDR3 DNA sequence: TGTGCCAGCAGGTACGACAGGGTGGACGAGCAGTACTTC.

The chain recombines TRBV7-6 with TRBJ2-7, with D possibly TRBD1 on 6 matching bases. Germline assignment: CDR1 SGHVS and CDR2 FNYEAQ. V shed 1 base and J shed 2 bases, with 9 bases lying between them. The CDR3 runs 14 residues. The CDR3 spells CASSLVGTTYEQYF. As DNA, the CDR3 is TGTGCCAGCAGCTTAGTAGGGACAACCTACGAGCAGTACTTC.

This clonotype was seen a few times. This chain joins TRBV11-2 and TRBJ2-2; 10 nucleotides agree with TRBD2. The CDR3 totals 14 residues. The V gene end was trimmed by 7 bases and the J gene end by 4 bases; junction bases not matched to a gene: 3. CDR1 and CDR2 (germline): SGHAT, FQNNGV. In nucleotides, the CDR3 is TGTGCCAGCAAACTAGCGGGATCCACCGGGGAGCTGTTTTTT. Its protein is CASKLAGSTGELFF.

This clonotype was seen a handful of times. The rearrangement joins TRBV4-1 to TRBJ1-2; no reliable D call. There are 16 residues in the CDR3. In germline, CDR1 is MGHRA, CDR2 YSYEKL. The ends were cut back, 3 bases at V and 8 bases at J, with 22 bases in the middle. In DNA form, the CDR3 reads TGCGCCAGCAGCCATGAACGGCCCAGTGGTACTGGGGGCTACACCTTC. Its protein product is CASSHERPSGTGGYTF.

This clonotype was recorded many times. V gene TRBV10-3 combines with J gene TRBJ2-1; D remains ambiguous. The CDR3 is made up of 13 amino acids. Germline CDR1 is ENHRY and CDR2 is SYGVKD. The V and J ends lost 0 bases and 5 bases respectively, with 5 bases between them. The DNA of the CDR3 is TGTGCCATCAGTGAGTCTGTAAACAATGAGCAGTTCTTC. Its translation is CAISESVNNEQFF.

The chain employs TRBV29-1 and TRBJ2-5; 7 nucleotides line up with TRBD1. The V and J ends lost 7 bases and 1 base, in that order; junction bases with no gene match: 6. Germline CDR1 is SQVTM and CDR2 is ANQGSEA. CDR3 length: 13 amino acids. CDR3 amino acids: CSARQGVQETQYF. CDR3 nucleotides: TGCAGCGCTCGACAGGGCGTCCAAGAGACCCAGTACTTC.